The source of this T cell receptor beta chain is a study of memory CD4+ T cells and cytomegalovirus serostatus. To note about this clone: No antigen is known for it.

Study-level points and caveats: Suggested: most of the CMV-linked TCR signature lies in CD4+ memory cells. Repertoires predicted CMV serostatus with median bootstrapped AUC of around 0.96.

The repertoire was sequenced with immunoSEQ multiplex PCR; TCRdb's copy has only in-frame clones and lacks some. The table has approximately 61,000 clones, 60% to 85% seen once. The sort gate was single viable CD3+CD4+CD8-CD45RO+ cells for memory CD4+ T cells. CMV serostatus came from serum IgG against pp150, pp28, p38, p52. Total CD4+ T cells were enriched by CD4 positive selection. The material sequenced was memory CD4+ T cells from blood. This receptor was identified in an adult in good health and CMV-seronegative. Some clones in this sample may be carry-over from other donors' samples.

This CDR3 reads CASSPGRVAGDTDTQYF. Written as DNA, the CDR3 is TGTGCCAGCTCACCAGGTCGGGTCGCAGGGGACACAGATACGCAGTATTTT. The chain links TRBV18 to TRBJ2-3, with D possibly matching TRBD1 (6 bases). The CDR3 runs 17 residues. V was clipped by 2 bases and J by 2 bases, with 17 bases between them. Germline V gives CDR1 KGHSH, CDR2 LQKENI.